The clone carrying this TCR beta chain was detected a few times. The antigen is undetermined. This sample is part of a study of T cell repertoires in cytomegalovirus infection. About the research overall: Recently described HLA-C-restricted plus well-studied HLA-B-restricted CMV epitopes were used. Public TCR beta signature analysis indicated the presence of both CMV infection and matching HLA type. Findings and caveats of the study: The study found HLA-C-restricted CMV-specific TCR beta clonotypes dominating the ex vivo response. Summed frequency of shared TCR beta families picked out CMV carriers who also had the relevant HLA.

The CDR3 is 11 amino acids. V shed 6 bases and J shed 8 bases, with 10 bases lying between them. The V gene's germline CDR1 is SNHLY and CDR2 FYNNEI. From the reads, TCRdb called clonotypes with MiXCR, one entry per CDR3 protein. The table lists roughly 860,000 distinct CDR3 sequences, less than 35% of them singletons. The V gene is TRBV2, the J gene TRBJ1-2; D is possibly TRBD1 (6 bases). The receptor comes from a human donor in good health (CMV status not recorded). Some clones in this sample may be carry-over from other donors' samples. The starting material was cultured CD8+ T cells from PBMCs, obtained from culture after CMV antigen stimulation. Here the CDR3 reads CASREGEGYTF. Written as DNA, the CDR3 is TGTGCCAGCAGGGAGGGGGAAGGCTACACCTTC.